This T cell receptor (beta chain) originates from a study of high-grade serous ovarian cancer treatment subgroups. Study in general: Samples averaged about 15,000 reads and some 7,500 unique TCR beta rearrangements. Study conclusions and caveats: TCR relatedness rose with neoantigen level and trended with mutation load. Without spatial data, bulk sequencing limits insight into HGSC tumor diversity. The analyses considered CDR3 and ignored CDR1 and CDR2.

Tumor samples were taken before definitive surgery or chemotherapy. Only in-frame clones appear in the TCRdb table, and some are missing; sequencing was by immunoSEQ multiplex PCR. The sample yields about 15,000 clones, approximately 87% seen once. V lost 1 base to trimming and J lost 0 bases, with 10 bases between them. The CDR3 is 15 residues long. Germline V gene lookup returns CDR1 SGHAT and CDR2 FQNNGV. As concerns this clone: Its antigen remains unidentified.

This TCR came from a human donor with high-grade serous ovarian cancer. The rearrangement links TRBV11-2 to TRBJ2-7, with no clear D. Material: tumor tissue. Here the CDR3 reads CASSLVVGSSYEQYF. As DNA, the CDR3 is TGTGCCAGCAGCTTAGTTGTTGGCAGCTCCTACGAGCAGTACTTC. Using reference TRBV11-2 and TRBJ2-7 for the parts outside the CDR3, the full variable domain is EAGVAQSPRYKIIEKRQSVAFWCNPISGHATLYWYQQILGQGPKLLIQFQNNGVVDDSQLPKDRFSAERLKGVDSTLKIQPAKLEDSAVYLCASSLVVGSSYEQYFGPGTRLTVT.